This T cell receptor (beta chain) was recovered during a study of shared clonotypes between healthy human individuals. Study summary: Two female and a few male donors aged 18 to 49 were enrolled.

The study, taken as a whole, reports: The rarefaction results pointed to incomplete sorted-subset sequencing despite large depth.

In the naive CD8 group, cells lacked CD45RO and were positively selected for CCR7, so terminally differentiated effector memory CD45RA+ cells were left out. All donors qualified as healthy HIV-negative adults and had experienced no recent acute infections or vaccinations. Adult Caucasians living in Nashville, Tennessee made up all of the donors. Profiling relied on immunoSEQ multiplex PCR, and the TCRdb table lists in-frame clones only, not all of them. The sample carries approximately 600,000 clones, roughly 95% recorded once. This CDR3 has 12 residues. The V end was cut by 3 bases, the J end by 2 bases, with 5 bases between. Germline lookup yields CDR1 WSHSY and CDR2 SAAADI. Remarks on this clone: Its antigen is currently unknown.

This clonotype originated in a woman aged 25 to 39 in good health. The rearrangement joins TRBV10-2 to TRBJ2-7; no reliable D call. Sequencing used naive CD8+ T cells sorted from blood. CDR3 sequence reads: CASSDGPYEQYF. The CDR3 region has the DNA TGCGCCAGCAGTGACGGCCCCTACGAGCAGTACTTC.